Listed below are T cell receptor beta chains from one sample, sequenced in a study of blood T cell repertoires in COVID-19. Only in-frame clones appear in the TCRdb table, and some are missing; sequencing was by immunoSEQ multiplex PCR. The sample shows 56,000 or so clones, 80% to 90% of them seen only once. Input material: peripheral blood. Source of these receptors: a man aged 45-60 years with acute or convalescent COVID-19. CDR3s include the opening cysteine and the closing phenylalanine or tryptophan. D genes are given only for firm matches. Clone size is stated in some rows and not others, as once, few, many or a class when expanded.

-	14	TRBV2	TRBJ2-3	-	TGTGCCAGCGCTCCGGGACTGGAACCCTATACGCAGTATTTT	CASAPGLEPYTQYF
-	10	TRBV20-1	TRBJ1-1	-	TGCAGTGTCGAGGGTACTGAAGCTTTCTTT	CSVEGTEAFF
-	15	TRBV3-1/TRBV3-2	TRBJ2-7	-	TGTGCCAGCAGCCATTATATGGAGCCACCCTACGAGCAGTACTTC	CASSHYMEPPYEQYF
TRBD2	16	TRBV6-1	TRBJ2-1	-	TGTGCCAGCAGTGAGCTAGCGGTAAACCACTACAATGAGCAGTTCTTC	CASSELAVNHYNEQFF
-	14	TRBV4-2	TRBJ1-5	-	TGTGCCAGCAGCCAAGATGCAGGGATATGGCCCCAGCATTTT	CASSQDAGIWPQHF
-	16	TRBV5-5	TRBJ2-1	-	TGTGCCAGCAGCTCCTTCTCGACTGTCTCGTACAATGAGCAGTTCTTC	CASSSFSTVSYNEQFF
-	12	TRBV27	TRBJ1-6	-	TGTGCCAGCAGTTACAGGGAGTCACCCCTCCACTTT	CASSYRESPLHF
-	17	TRBV12-2	TRBJ2-1	-	TGTGCAAGTCGCTTAGGCCCTAGCGGGAGTAACTACAATGAGCAGTTCTTC	CASRLGPSGSNYNEQFF
TRBD2	15	TRBV9	TRBJ2-5	-	TGTGCCAGCAGCCCGGGCGGGGGGGCGCAAGAGACCCAGTACTTC	CASSPGGGAQETQYF
-	17	TRBV7-8	TRBJ2-7	-	TGTGCCAGCAGCTTAGACCTATCTCAGTGGAGCTCCTACGAGCAGTACTTC	CASSLDLSQWSSYEQYF
TRBD1	12	TRBV27	TRBJ1-1	-	TGTGCCAGCAGTCACCGGGACAGGGAAGCTTTCTTT	CASSHRDREAFF
-	16	TRBV5-6	TRBJ2-2	few	TGTGCCAGCAGCCTGTCCCCTTTTACGAACACCGGGGAGCTGTTTTTT	CASSLSPFTNTGELFF
-	13	TRBV7-7	TRBJ1-1	-	TGTGCCAGCAGCTCGACAGTTAACACTGAAGCTTTCTTT	CASSSTVNTEAFF
TRBD2	17	TRBV28	TRBJ2-5	-	TGTGCCAGCCAAAATGGACTAGATTGGTGGGTGGGGGAGACCCAGTACTTC	CASQNGLDWWVGETQYF
TRBD2	14	TRBV2	TRBJ2-2	few	TGTGCCAGCAGTGAGTTAGCGGGCACCGGGGAGCTGTTTTTT	CASSELAGTGELFF
TRBD2	20	TRBV5-1	TRBJ2-2	-	TGCGCCAGCAACTCGCGACCCAATAGCGGGGGGGCCTTGGGCACCGGGGAGCTGTTTTTT	CASNSRPNSGGALGTGELFF
TRBD2	12	TRBV6-5	TRBJ2-7	-	TGTGCCAGCAGCCAGATGGGAGGGGAGCAGTACTTC	CASSQMGGEQYF
-	15	TRBV27	TRBJ2-2	-	TGTGCCAGCGGGCCGAGGACAACGAACACCGGGGAGCTGTTTTTT	CASGPRTTNTGELFF
-	14	TRBV19	TRBJ2-7	-	TGTGCCAGTAGTCTTTTGACAGCGACAAACGAGCAGTACTTC	CASSLLTATNEQYF
-	13	TRBV24-1	TRBJ2-7	-	TGTGCCACCAGTGATCCTAGTGGTTATGGGCAGTACTTC	CATSDPSGYGQYF
TRBD1	19	TRBV3-1/TRBV3-2	TRBJ2-6	-	TGTGCCAGCAGTTTCTCGCCAGGGGGCACCCTCTCTGGGGCCAACGTCCTGACTTTC	CASSFSPGGTLSGANVLTF
-	16	TRBV7-2	TRBJ2-1	-	TGTGCCAGCAGCGGTTACAGGGACCGGTTGAGTGGTGAGCAGTTCTTC	CASSGYRDRLSGEQFF
-	13	TRBV13	TRBJ2-2	-	TGTGCCAGCAGCTTTAGTGTGACCGGGGAGCTGTTTTTT	CASSFSVTGELFF
TRBD2	17	TRBV3-1/TRBV3-2	TRBJ2-1	-	TGTGCCAGCAGCCAAGTAGCGGGAGGGACGGTGGGCAATGAGCAGTTCTTC	CASSQVAGGTVGNEQFF
-	15	TRBV4-2	TRBJ2-1	once	TGTGCCAGCAGCCAAGGGCAGCGGCCCTACAATGAGCAGTTCTTC	CASSQGQRPYNEQFF
TRBD2	17	TRBV15	TRBJ2-5	once	TGTGCCACCAGCAGAGGGGGGAGCGGGAGGGCCCGAGAGACCCAGTACTTC	CATSRGGSGRARETQYF
TRBD2	18	TRBV4-1	TRBJ2-1	few	TGCGCCAGCAGCCTTGGACTAGCGGGAGCCCTAGGGAGGGGTGAGCAGTTCTTC	CASSLGLAGALGRGEQFF
-	15	TRBV5-1	TRBJ2-5	-	TGCGCCAGCAGCTTGGAACTCAGGGTTTGGGAGACCCAGTACTTC	CASSLELRVWETQYF
TRBD1	15	TRBV5-8	TRBJ1-5	-	TGTGCCAGCAGCTTGGCCGGGACAGGGTCTCAGCCCCAGCATTTT	CASSLAGTGSQPQHF